The rows below give T cell receptor beta chains drawn from one sample of a study of blood T cell repertoires in COVID-19. Produced via immunoSEQ multiplex PCR; TCRdb's table is partial and in-frame only. The data hold 250,000 to 350,000 clones, with approximately 88% observed a single time. Sequenced: PBMCs or T cells enriched from blood (not recorded which). The origin of the receptors is a woman younger than 35 who had recovered from COVID-19. Each CDR3 is given with its conserved first and last residue. Fields, in order: V gene, J gene, CDR3 length, CDR3 protein.

TRBV28	TRBJ1-3	15	CASSDYRGPGNTIYF
TRBV6-5	TRBJ1-4	13	CASRARGSEKLFF
TRBV15	TRBJ1-2	17	CATSRTSRDRGPYGYTF
TRBV5-4	TRBJ1-6	15	CASSAGGTGNSPLHF
TRBV5-1	TRBJ1-2	15	CASSLPTTGENGYTF
TRBV14	TRBJ2-7	15	CASSQNWAGSYEQYF
TRBV27	TRBJ2-1	15	CASSLGQGGYNEQFF
TRBV5-1	TRBJ1-1	14	CASSWTGGSTEAFF
TRBV6-5	TRBJ1-2	15	CASSSQGQGNYGYTF
TRBV6-5	TRBJ2-7	13	CASSRQGTYEQYF
TRBV10-3	TRBJ2-1	13	CAISERTSGRVFF
TRBV7-9	TRBJ2-3	12	CASSRLPDTQYF
TRBV6-6	TRBJ2-7	13	CASNLAENYEQYF
TRBV6-5	TRBJ1-4	13	CASSRDREEKLFF
TRBV18	TRBJ2-1	16	CASSPGLAGGDNEQFF
TRBV4-2	TRBJ1-6	20	CASSQAGGQGKVFGDSPLHF
TRBV15	TRBJ2-5	14	CATSITGVGETQYF
TRBV28	TRBJ1-1	15	CASSFQGRGNTEAFF
TRBV5-4	TRBJ1-2	15	CASSPGQGYNYGYTF
TRBV6-9	TRBJ1-1	11	CASSYYDRAFF
TRBV5-1	TRBJ1-4	14	CASRDMPGNEKLFF
TRBV4-1	TRBJ2-5	18	CASSHRLAGGPGQETQYF
TRBV27	TRBJ1-2	13	CASSYGQGYGYTF
TRBV28	TRBJ1-5	15	CASHTSGTGSQPQHF
TRBV5-4	TRBJ1-1	13	CASSPDPTDIAFF
TRBV5-1	TRBJ1-3	15	CASSLQGAGGNTIYF
TRBV9	TRBJ2-6	18	CASSARQGGPSGANVLTF
TRBV9	TRBJ1-3	17	CASSLGTGGNSGNTIYF
TRBV7-8	TRBJ1-6	15	CASSSTGTENSPLHF
TRBV7-2	TRBJ2-7	14	CASSLAGSGVEQYF
TRBV7-9	TRBJ1-5	14	CASSHQQGHQPQHF
TRBV19	TRBJ1-2	15	CASTSETGQSYGYTF
TRBV7-6	TRBJ1-1	14	CASSSGGWNTEAFF
TRBV3-1/TRBV3-2	TRBJ2-3	14	CASSQTAGENTQYF
TRBV19	TRBJ1-4	19	CASSTTGHRGRATNEKLFF
TRBV20-1	TRBJ2-3	15	CSASRAGGSTDTQYF
TRBV7-2	TRBJ2-1	15	CASSSGQGWGEEQFF
TRBV7-8	TRBJ2-2	14	CASSESGATGELFF
TRBV7-8	TRBJ2-5	17	CASSLFTGEVAGETQYF
TRBV6-5	TRBJ1-3	16	CASSYSTAFSGNTIYF
TRBV7-9	TRBJ2-7	16	CASRGPTGGRPYEQYF
TRBV9	TRBJ1-5	16	CASSASTGGSNQPQHF
TRBV29-1	TRBJ2-5	14	CSAWGQGRQETQYF
TRBV7-6	TRBJ2-2	13	CASSARGTGELFF
TRBV10-3	TRBJ1-2	15	CAISEGQGAWYGYTF
TRBV30	TRBJ2-3	12	CAWSVGDGTQYF
TRBV4-1	TRBJ2-2	15	CASSQGGASTGELFF
TRBV3-1/TRBV3-2	TRBJ1-6	15	CASSQGGTADSPLHF
TRBV5-1	TRBJ1-1	15	CASSLGGNLNTEAFF
TRBV7-2	TRBJ1-6	17	CASSLSGRVVYNSPLHF
TRBV7-9	TRBJ1-5	12	CASSTDRGNQHF
TRBV7-2	TRBJ2-7	14	CASSLVAESYEQYF